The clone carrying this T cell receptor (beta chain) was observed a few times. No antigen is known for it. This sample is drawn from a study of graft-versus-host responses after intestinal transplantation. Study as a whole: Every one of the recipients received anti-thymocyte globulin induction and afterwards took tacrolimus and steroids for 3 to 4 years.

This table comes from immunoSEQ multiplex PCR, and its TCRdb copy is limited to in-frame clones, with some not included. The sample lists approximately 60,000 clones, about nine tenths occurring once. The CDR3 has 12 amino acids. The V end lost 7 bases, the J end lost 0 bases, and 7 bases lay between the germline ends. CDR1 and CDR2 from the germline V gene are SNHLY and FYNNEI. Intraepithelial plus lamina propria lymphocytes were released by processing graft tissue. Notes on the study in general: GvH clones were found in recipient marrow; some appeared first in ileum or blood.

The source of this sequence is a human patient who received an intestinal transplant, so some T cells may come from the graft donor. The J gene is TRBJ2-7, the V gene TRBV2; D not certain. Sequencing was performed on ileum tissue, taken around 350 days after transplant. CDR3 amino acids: CASTGDSYEQYF. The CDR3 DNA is TGTGCCAGCACTGGAGACTCCTACGAGCAGTACTTC.